This passage covers 3 T cell receptor beta chains from one sample sequenced in a study of CD8 T cells in Susac syndrome. The RNA input was roughly 0.45 to 1 ug, and it was reverse transcribed with random hexamers. From the immunoSEQ multiplex PCR reads, TCRdb called clonotypes with MiXCR, one entry per CDR3 protein. Seen here are 100,000 or so distinct CDR3 sequences, about 95% observed once, and the top ten hold less than 0.4%. Sequencing was performed on CD4+ T cells from PBMCs. Every receptor here comes from a human donor with Susac syndrome.

V and J are TRBV7-9 and TRBJ1-3, with 8 bases fitting TRBD1. The CDR3 loop spans 16 amino acids. Germline V gene lookup returns CDR1 SEHNR and CDR2 FQNEAQ (reference sequence). V dropped 3 bases and J dropped 5; count of bases not matched to a gene: 9. CDR3 sequence reads: CASSFLGQGNRNTIYF. In nucleotides, the CDR3 is TGTGCCAGCAGCTTCCTTGGACAGGGAAACCGAAACACCATATATTTT. Together with reference TRBV7-9 and TRBJ1-3, the CDR3 gives the full variable domain: DTGVSQNPRHKITKRGQNVTFRCDPISEHNRLYWYRQTLGQGPEFLTYFQNEAQLEKSRLLSDRFSAERPKGSFSTLEIQRTEQGDSAMYLCASSFLGQGNRNTIYFGEGSWLTVV.

J is TRBJ2-6 and V is TRBV4-2; D is unresolved. The CDR3 has 18 amino acids. The V end lost 0 bases, the J end lost 0 bases, and 12 bases lay between the germline ends. CDR1 and CDR2 (germline): LGHNA, YNFKEQ. CDR3 in DNA: TGTGCCAGCAGCCAAGAGTTGAGGCCAGGCTCTGGGGCCAACGTCCTGACTTTC. Translating gives CASSQELRPGSGANVLTF.

The rearrangement links TRBV7-9 to TRBJ2-1, with D perhaps TRBD1 or TRBD2 (5 bases each). V was shortened by 6 bases and J by 5 bases, with 11 bases between the two germline ends. Germline lookup yields CDR1 SEHNR and CDR2 FQNEAQ (reference sequence). This CDR3 has 13 residues. CDR3 sequence: CASRPGTDNEQFF. The CDR3 DNA reads as TGTGCCAGCAGACCCGGGACGGACAATGAGCAGTTCTTC.